The 2 T cell receptor beta chains reported below all come from one sample, sequenced in a study of identical twins. Using its own MiXCR run on the 5' RACE reads, TCRdb lists one record per CDR3 protein. This sample has approximately 630,000 distinct CDR3 sequences; 7.1% occur once, and the top ten carry 1.6%. These data were likewise used in another study, on yellow fever vaccine responses in identical twins.

The specimen sequenced was PBMCs. The receptors here all came from a young woman in good health.

This clonotype was seen a few times. This sequence joins TRBV9 and TRBJ2-1; D may be TRBD2 (5 bases). The CDR3 covers 16 residues. V was pared by 0 bases and J by 4 bases, with 14 bases between. CDR1 is SGDLS and CDR2 is YYNGEE in the germline V gene. CDR3 sequence (DNA): TGTGCCAGCAGCGTAGTCCGGTCGGGAACTTACAATGAGCAGTTCTTC. Its translation is CASSVVRSGTYNEQFF.

This clonotype was seen ten or more times. The chain joins TRBV5-1 to TRBJ2-3; 10 bases fit TRBD1. With 4 bases clipped from V and 4 bases from J, the junction kept 3 bases outside the gene matches. The CDR3 sequence is 14 residues long. Germline V gives CDR1 SGHRS, CDR2 YFSETQ. The CDR3 protein is CASSPGTGADTQYF. The CDR3 region has the DNA TGCGCCAGCAGCCCGGGGACAGGGGCAGATACGCAGTATTTT.